This is a list of T cell receptor beta chains from one sample in a study of post-analysis software for immune sequencing data. TCRdb independently ran MiXCR on the PCR reads; one entry per CDR3 protein. Found here are some 700,000 distinct CDR3 sequences, 55% to 60% of them singletons; the top ten hold approximately 10%. The sequenced sample consisted of blood. The receptors were sampled from a girl aged 2-10 years with multiple sclerosis. Both conserved end residues are part of each CDR3. Fields, in order: J gene, clone size, V gene, D gene, CDR3 DNA, CDR3 protein. The D gene is left open where the match is weak. Size values are once, few and many counts, or a class for expanded clones, and some rows have none.

>TRBJ1-2|-|TRBV24-1|TRBD1
TGTGCCACCAGTGACCCCGGACAGGCAGGGTATGGCTACACCTTC
CATSDPGQAGYGYTF
>TRBJ1-2|-|TRBV7-9|TRBD1
TGTGCCAGCAGCTTAGCGGGACAGGCTGGCTACACCTTC
CASSLAGQAGYTF
>TRBJ2-7|-|TRBV12-3/TRBV12-4|TRBD1
TGTGCCAGCAGTAACAGGTCGGGACAGGGGCAGTACTTC
CASSNRSGQGQYF
>TRBJ2-3|-|TRBV20-1|TRBD1
TGCAGTGCTAGAGAGACAGGGACGCTCACAGATACGCAGTATTTT
CSARETGTLTDTQYF
>TRBJ2-7|-|TRBV20-1|TRBD2
TGCAGTGCTAGCCTACTAGCGGGACCATACGAGCAGTACTTC
CSASLLAGPYEQYF
>TRBJ2-1|-|TRBV5-1|TRBD1
TGCGCCAGCAGCTTTACAGGGGGGTGCAATGAGCAGTTCTTC
CASSFTGGCNEQFF
>TRBJ1-3|-|TRBV10-3|-
TGTGCCATCAGCGGGGGCAGGTACGCCTCTGGAAACACCATATATTTT
CAISGGRYASGNTIYF
>TRBJ2-7|-|TRBV4-1|-
TGCGCCAGCAGCCAAGGCCTCGCTAGTACCTACGAGCAGTACTTC
CASSQGLASTYEQYF
>TRBJ2-1|few|TRBV4-3|-
TGCGCCAGCAGCCAAGATGTGGGAGTCTTCAATGAGCAGTTCTTC
CASSQDVGVFNEQFF
>TRBJ2-1|-|TRBV18|-
TGTGCCAGCTCACCACGCGACGGTTCAAGCTCCTACAATGAGCAGTTCTTC
CASSPRDGSSSYNEQFF
>TRBJ2-7|-|TRBV7-9|-
TGTGCCAGCAGCCCTAGTACCAGTCCCCTTTACGAGCAGTACTTC
CASSPSTSPLYEQYF
>TRBJ1-3|once|TRBV18|-
TGTGCCAGCTCACCACAGGACGGGAACTCTGGAAACACCATATATTTT
CASSPQDGNSGNTIYF
>TRBJ2-5|-|TRBV11-2|-
TGTGCCGGCAGCTTAGACCTAGCATGGGAGACCCAGTACTTC
CAGSLDLAWETQYF
>TRBJ1-2|-|TRBV11-1|-
TGTGCCAGCAGCTTCGGGGGCGCGGACTATGGCTACACCTTC
CASSFGGADYGYTF
>TRBJ1-5|-|TRBV7-9|-
TGTGCCAGCAGCTTCGGGCAGGCGAATCAGCCCCAGCATTTT
CASSFGQANQPQHF
>TRBJ2-1|-|TRBV5-1|TRBD1
TGCGCCAGCAGCGGCGACAGGGAATACAATGAGCAGTTCTTC
CASSGDREYNEQFF
>TRBJ2-5|-|TRBV6-6|TRBD2
TGTGCCAGCAGACCCGGCGGGGGTCTGAAAGAGACCCAGTACTTC
CASRPGGGLKETQYF
>TRBJ1-6|-|TRBV9|-
TGTGCCAGCAGCGTAGACGGGGGGCTTTCACCCCTCCACTTT
CASSVDGGLSPLHF
>TRBJ2-5|-|TRBV7-6|-
TGTGCCAACAGCTTAGCTAGCTGGGAGACCCAGTACTTC
CANSLASWETQYF
>TRBJ2-7|few|TRBV18|-
TGTGCCAGCTCACCCCCGGGCCAGGGAGGCTACGAGCAGTACTTC
CASSPPGQGGYEQYF
>TRBJ1-5|few|TRBV7-9|-
TGTGCCAGCAGCGCAGGGCTTTCTAGCAATCAGCCCCAGCATTTT
CASSAGLSSNQPQHF
>TRBJ2-1|-|TRBV28|TRBD2
TGTGCCAGCAGTCCCTCCCTTCGACTAGCGGGAGAAAATGAGCAGTTCTTC
CASSPSLRLAGENEQFF
>TRBJ1-5|-|TRBV9|-
TGTGCCAGCAGCGTAGATGGGGTGCTCGGTCAGCCCCAGCATTTT
CASSVDGVLGQPQHF
>TRBJ2-5|few|TRBV5-5|-
TGTGCCAGCAGCTTGGGGGGTTTAAGAGAGACCCAGTACTTC
CASSLGGLRETQYF
>TRBJ2-5|-|TRBV6-2/TRBV6-3|-
TGTGCCAGCAGTTACTATGACCCGGGACAAGAGACCCAGTACTTC
CASSYYDPGQETQYF
>TRBJ2-7|-|TRBV5-1|-
TGCGCCAGCACAGGGGCAAGCTCCTACGAGCAGTACTTC
CASTGASSYEQYF
>TRBJ2-3|-|TRBV5-1|TRBD2
TGCGCCAGCAGCTTGCGAGCGGGGGGGGAAGATACGCAGTATTTT
CASSLRAGGEDTQYF
>TRBJ2-1|few|TRBV12-3/TRBV12-4|-
TGTGCCAGCAGTACCCCAGGGGAGGGGGCGGAGAATGAGCAGTTCTTC
CASSTPGEGAENEQFF
>TRBJ1-2|once|TRBV6-5|TRBD1
TGTGCCAGCAGGTTTCAACAGGGGGCAGGCGGCTACACCTTC
CASRFQQGAGGYTF
>TRBJ1-1|once|TRBV27|-
TGTGCCAGCAGTTTATCTTCCGTCACTGAAGCTTTCTTT
CASSLSSVTEAFF
>TRBJ2-4|-|TRBV29-1|-
TGCAGCGTTGAGGTGGGGAGTGGGGAGCAGTACTTC
CSVEVGSGEQYF
>TRBJ1-1|-|TRBV4-3|-
TGCGCCAGCAGCCAAGTGCCTACCGCAGGGCACACTGAAGCTTTCTTT
CASSQVPTAGHTEAFF
>TRBJ2-1|once|TRBV3-1|TRBD2
TGTGCCAGCAGCCAAGGTACAGCGGGAGGCCCTCAGTTCTTC
CASSQGTAGGPQFF
>TRBJ2-7|once|TRBV25-1|-
TGTGCCAGCAGTGAGGCTTTGGGGTTCTCCTACGAGCAGTACTTC
CASSEALGFSYEQYF
>TRBJ2-6|-|TRBV7-8|-
TGTGCCAGCAGGTCCGACGCCCGCTCTGGGACCAACGTCCTGACTTTC
CASRSDARSGTNVLTF
>TRBJ2-1|few|TRBV7-9|-
TGTGCCAGCAGCTTTAGCTCGGGTGAGCAGTTCTTC
CASSFSSGEQFF
>TRBJ2-2|-|TRBV12-3/TRBV12-4|-
TGTGCCAGCAGTTTACAAGTAACGAACACCGGGGAGCTGTTTTTT
CASSLQVTNTGELFF
>TRBJ2-5|-|TRBV20-1|-
TGCAGTGCTAGAGATAACCGGCCGCAAGAGACCCAGTACTTC
CSARDNRPQETQYF
>TRBJ1-2|-|TRBV4-3|TRBD1
TGCGCCAGCAGCCAAGAGGCAGGGGGGAACTATGGCTACACCTTC
CASSQEAGGNYGYTF
>TRBJ2-5|-|TRBV27|-
TGTGCCAGCAGTGCTATTTATACAAGGGAAGAGACCCAGTACTTC
CASSAIYTREETQYF
>TRBJ2-7|-|TRBV29-1|-
TGCAGCGTCGTGACAGGAAACGAGCAGTACTTC
CSVVTGNEQYF
>TRBJ1-5|-|TRBV20-1|-
TGCAGTGCTAGTTCGGGGAACCATCAGCCCCAGCATTTT
CSASSGNHQPQHF
>TRBJ2-5|-|TRBV20-1|-
TGCAGTGCTAGACACAGGGAAATGATGGGGACCCAGTACTTC
CSARHREMMGTQYF
>TRBJ2-5|-|TRBV27|TRBD2
TGTGCCAGCAGTTTATCGCAGGCTAGCGGGTTCAAAGAGACCCAGTACTTC
CASSLSQASGFKETQYF
>TRBJ2-1|-|TRBV5-1|-
TGCGCCAGCAGCTACCCCCGGGGGGCCAGCTACAATGAGCAGTTCTTC
CASSYPRGASYNEQFF
>TRBJ2-3|-|TRBV2|-
TGTGCCAGCATGAGTCGGGAACCCACAGATACGCAGTATTTT
CASMSREPTDTQYF
>TRBJ2-1|-|TRBV29-1|TRBD1
TGCAGCGTCGCCCCCCGACAGGGGCCCTACAATGAGCAGTTCTTC
CSVAPRQGPYNEQFF
>TRBJ2-3|few|TRBV28|-
TGTGCCAGCAGTAGAGACGAGAGTTACACAGATACGCAGTATTTT
CASSRDESYTDTQYF
>TRBJ1-2|-|TRBV6-5|TRBD1
TGTGCCAGCAGTTACTCGCGGACAGGAGGGGCGGTCCGGGATGGCTACACCTTC
CASSYSRTGGAVRDGYTF
>TRBJ2-7|-|TRBV6-5|TRBD1
TGTGTCAGCAGTCCACGGACAGGGCACTCCTACGAGCAGTACTTC
CVSSPRTGHSYEQYF